A single sample is the source of the 27 T cell receptor beta chains below, sequenced in a study of blood T cell repertoires in COVID-19. Some clones are missing from TCRdb's copy, which holds only in-frame ones; the method was immunoSEQ multiplex PCR. Among about 200,000 clones listed, roughly 84% were seen once. Source material: peripheral blood. The receptors were sampled from a man aged 35 to 55 with acute or convalescent COVID-19.

This rearrangement joins TRBV7-6 to TRBJ2-1, with 8 bases that match TRBD2. V shed 1 base, J shed 1 base, and the junction held 9 bases outside the gene matches. Looked up from germline, CDR1 is SGHVS and CDR2 is FNYEAQ. CDR3 size: 18 residues. The CDR3 spells CASSLGERERRSYNEQFF. The DNA of the CDR3 is TGTGCCAGCAGCTTAGGCGAGCGGGAGAGGCGGTCCTACAATGAGCAGTTCTTC.

The chain joins TRBV29-1 to TRBJ2-7; D might be TRBD2 (6 bases). There are 13 residues in the CDR3. Deletions cut 6 bases from V and 1 base from J, with 13 bases between. Per the germline V gene, CDR1 is SQVTM and CDR2 is ANQGSEA. As DNA, the CDR3 is TGCAGCGTCCTAGAGCGGGCTTCCTACGAGCAGTACTTC. Residues: CSVLERASYEQYF.

CDR3 coding DNA: TGTGCCAGCAGCCTGCAGCCGGGACTAGGAGAGACCCAGTACTTC. Translation gives CASSLQPGLGETQYF. This sequence joins TRBV11-2 and TRBJ2-5; 8 nucleotides line up with TRBD2. This CDR3 is 15 amino acids long. Germline assignment: CDR1 SGHAT and CDR2 FQNNGV. J lost 4 bases, V lost 5 bases, and 9 bases had no gene match.

This clone was counted only a few times. The gene calls are TRBV27 and TRBJ1-2, with 8 bases that match TRBD1. Germline-derived CDR1 and CDR2 are MNHEY and SMNVEV (reference sequence). V gave up 7 bases and J gave up 7 bases; unmatched junction bases: 8. The CDR3 consists of 13 residues. The CDR3 protein is CASKSLDRGGYTF. As DNA, the CDR3 is TGTGCCAGCAAGTCTCTTGACAGGGGTGGCTACACCTTC.

The rearrangement links TRBV18 to TRBJ2-7, with a weak D call TRBD1 (6 bases). CDR3 size: 14 residues. The V gene's germline CDR1 is KGHSH and CDR2 LQKENI. V was shortened by 3 bases and J by 3 bases, with 12 bases between the two germline ends. CDR3 residues: CASSPGHEVYEQYF. CDR3 bases: TGTGCCAGCTCACCGGGACATGAAGTCTACGAGCAGTACTTC.

This clone showed up just a few times. This chain uses TRBV5-6 with TRBJ2-2, with 7 bases matching TRBD1. The CDR3 loop spans 16 amino acids. The germline CDR1 and CDR2 sequences are SGHDT and YYEEEE. V lost 4 bases and J lost 3; bases outside the gene matches: 9. For the CDR3, the DNA is TGTGCCAGCAGCGGGACGACAGGGATCCACACCGGGGAGCTGTTTTTT. This gives the protein CASSGTTGIHTGELFF.

V and J are TRBV7-8 and TRBJ2-1, with TRBD2 identical over 7 bases. V shed 8 bases, J shed 0 bases, and the junction held 10 bases outside the gene matches. The V gene's germline CDR1 is SGHVS and CDR2 FQNEAQ. There are 16 residues in the CDR3. Here the CDR3 reads CASAPWGGSSYNEQFF. The CDR3 bases are TGTGCCAGCGCCCCGTGGGGCGGGAGCTCCTACAATGAGCAGTTCTTC.

V usage is TRBV7-2 and J usage is TRBJ1-2, with 8 bases aligning to TRBD1. Germline CDR1 is SGHTA and CDR2 is FQGNSA. This CDR3 is 14 amino acids long. V dropped 0 bases and J dropped 7; count of bases not matched to a gene: 4. CDR3 residues: CASSLAQGVRGYTF. CDR3 in DNA: TGTGCCAGCAGCTTAGCACAGGGGGTGCGTGGCTACACCTTC. Full variable domain (missing parts from reference TRBV7-2 and TRBJ1-2): GAGVSQSPSNKVTEKGKDVELRCDPISGHTALYWYRQSLGQGLEFLIYFQGNSAPDKSGLPSDRFSAERTGGSVSTLTIQRTQQEDSAVYLCASSLAQGVRGYTFGSGTRLTVV.

The chain recombines TRBV29-1 with TRBJ2-1; no definite D call. The CDR3 is 16 amino acids. Germline assignment: CDR1 SQVTM and CDR2 ANQGSEA. Trimming removed 4 bases from V and 5 bases from J, with 21 bases in between. CDR3 residues: CSVAGLLQATHNEQFF. The CDR3, as DNA: TGCAGCGTTGCCGGTTTGCTCCAGGCCACTCACAATGAGCAGTTCTTC.

The chain joins TRBV12-3 or TRBV12-4 to TRBJ2-1, with a possible D match to TRBD2 (5 bases). V lost 6 bases, J lost 5 bases, and 11 bases lay in between. CDR3 length: 13 residues. CDR3 bases: TGTGCCAGCAGGGAGGACGTAGACAATGAGCAGTTCTTC. This codes for CASREDVDNEQFF.

The V call is TRBV2, the J call TRBJ1-4; 11 bases fit TRBD1. Losses at the gene ends were 4 bases for V and 3 bases for J; bases not matched to a gene: 1. The CDR3 covers 15 residues. CDR1 and CDR2 from the germline V gene are SNHLY and FYNNEI. CDR3 in amino acids: CASSGTGGPNEKLFF. In DNA, the CDR3 is TGTGCCAGCAGTGGGACAGGGGGCCCTAATGAAAAACTGTTTTTT.

This clone appeared once. The chain has TRBV10-2 and TRBJ2-7, with D perhaps matching TRBD2 (5 bases). Per germline, CDR1 WSHSY and CDR2 SAAADI. The CDR3 has 14 amino acids. Trimming removed 6 bases from V and 7 bases from J, with 19 bases in between. CDR3 sequence reads: CASRRAPEDSEQYF. Here the CDR3 DNA reads TGCGCCAGCAGGCGGGCCCCGGAGGATTCTGAGCAGTACTTC.

The chain joins TRBV2 to TRBJ2-5; TRBD1 matches 8 bases. The V and J ends lost 6 bases and 2 bases, in that order; junction bases with no gene match: 8. This CDR3 region has 15 residues. Germline V gene data show CDR1 as SNHLY and CDR2 as FYNNEI. The CDR3 coding sequence is TGTGCCAGCAGCGTAGGGACAGGAAGACAAGAGACCCAGTACTTC. This sequence encodes CASSVGTGRQETQYF. Supplemented by reference TRBV2 and TRBJ2-5, the full variable domain reads EPEVTQTPSHQVTQMGQEVILRCVPISNHLYFYWYRQILGQKVEFLVSFYNNEISEKSEIFDDQFSVERPDGSNFTLKIRSTKLEDSAMYFCASSVGTGRQETQYFGPGTRLLVL.

The chain couples TRBV5-1 to TRBJ1-2, with no clear D. The germline V gene encodes CDR1 SGHRS and CDR2 YFSETQ. CDR3 length equals 13 residues. V gave up 3 bases and J gave up 2 bases, with 8 bases separating them. The CDR3 here is CASSSEANYGYTF. The DNA for the CDR3 is TGCGCCAGCAGCTCGGAGGCCAACTATGGCTACACCTTC.

The V call is TRBV7-9, the J call TRBJ2-7; 7 bases fit TRBD1. The ends lost 1 base at V and 4 bases at J; junction bases unmatched: 7. The CDR3 extends over 15 amino acids. Germline V gene data show CDR1 as SEHNR and CDR2 as FQNEAQ (reference sequence). The CDR3 region has the DNA TGTGCCAGCAGCTTAGGGTGGGACAGTGGATACGAGCAGTACTTC. Amino acids: CASSLGWDSGYEQYF.

V gene TRBV7-9 combines with J gene TRBJ1-4; 7 positions agree with TRBD1. Germline-derived CDR1 and CDR2 are SEHNR and FQNEAQ (reference sequence). V trimming: 5 bases; J trimming: 0 bases; junction bases outside the gene matches: 3. There are 15 residues in the CDR3. In DNA form, the CDR3 reads TGTGCCAGCAGCAGACAGGGCTCAACTAATGAAAAACTGTTTTTT. Residues: CASSRQGSTNEKLFF.

The V gene is TRBV25-1, the J gene TRBJ2-7; 9 bases agree with TRBD1. With V trimmed by 6 bases and J by 6 bases, 6 bases remained unmatched. Germline V gene lookup returns CDR1 MGHDK and CDR2 SYGVNS. CDR3 length: 13 residues. In DNA, the CDR3 is TGTGCCAGCAGAGGGACAGGGCCGAGCGAGCAGTACTTC. Amino acid sequence: CASRGTGPSEQYF.

The rearrangement uses TRBV27 and TRBJ2-3; tentatively, D is TRBD1 (5 bases). Trimming removed 8 bases at V and 0 bases at J, with 12 bases between. Germline V CDR1 and CDR2: MNHEY, SMNVEV (reference sequence). The CDR3 is 14 residues long. CDR3 DNA sequence: TGTGCCAGCCGTACGACAGCCAGCACAGATACGCAGTATTTT. Protein product: CASRTTASTDTQYF.

The chain combines TRBV13 with TRBJ2-7; 7 nucleotides align to TRBD2. The germline CDR1 and CDR2 sequences are PRHDT and FYEKMQ (reference sequence). With V trimmed by 2 bases and J by 12 bases, 4 bases remained unmatched. CDR3 length: 11 residues. In DNA form, the CDR3 reads TGTGCCAGCAGCTTAAGGGGAGGGAGGTACTTC. This sequence encodes CASSLRGGRYF.

The chain employs TRBV6-5 and TRBJ2-7; tentatively, D is TRBD1 (5 bases). Germline CDR1 MNHEY, CDR2 SVGAGI. The V end was cut by 6 bases, the J end by 5 bases, with 11 bases between. This CDR3 is built from 12 residues. CDR3 sequence (DNA): TGTGCCAGCAGAACAGGCTACAACGAGCAGTACTTC. Translating it yields CASRTGYNEQYF.

The chain links TRBV2 to TRBJ2-2; a possible D gene is TRBD1 (6 bases). Trimming removed 6 bases at V and 0 bases at J, with 11 bases between. This CDR3 has 15 amino acids. Germline CDR1 reads SNHLY; CDR2 reads FYNNEI. The CDR3 loop is CASSLDRPNTGELFF. The CDR3 DNA reads TGTGCCAGCAGCCTAGACAGGCCGAACACCGGGGAGCTGTTTTTT. The full variable domain, rest sourced from reference TRBV2 and TRBJ2-2, is EPEVTQTPSHQVTQMGQEVILRCVPISNHLYFYWYRQILGQKVEFLVSFYNNEISEKSEIFDDQFSVERPDGSNFTLKIRSTKLEDSAMYFCASSLDRPNTGELFFGEGSRLTVL.

The chain uses TRBV7-6 and TRBJ2-2; 9 nucleotides align to TRBD2. The CDR3 spans 16 residues. Germline CDR1 and CDR2: SGHVS and FNYEAQ. The trim removed 5 bases at V and 4 bases at J, leaving 8 bases unmatched. The CDR3 region has the DNA TGTGCCAGCAGCCCCGGGACTAGCTTCGGCACCGGGGAGCTGTTTTTT. It codes for CASSPGTSFGTGELFF.

The count of this clone is one. The J gene is TRBJ1-1, the V gene TRBV4-2; D unclear. Germline V gives CDR1 LGHNA, CDR2 YNFKEQ. The CDR3 covers 13 residues. Between the trimmed V and J ends, which lost 1 base and 6 bases, there was a span of 9 bases. The CDR3 nucleotides are TGTGCCAGCAGCCAAGTTCCCCTCGCTGAAGCTTTCTTT. This translates into CASSQVPLAEAFF.

The chain has TRBV4-3 and TRBJ1-4, with 7 positions matching TRBD1. Germline V gene lookup returns CDR1 LGHNA and CDR2 YSLEER. Trimming cost V 6 bases and J 7 bases; bases outside gene matches: 8. The CDR3 consists of 14 residues. CDR3 residues: CASSPTGPSEKLFF. The CDR3 nucleotides read TGCGCCAGCAGTCCGACAGGGCCCAGTGAAAAACTGTTTTTT.

This chain joins TRBV3-1 (or the pseudogene TRBV3-2) and TRBJ2-2; D not certain. The CDR3 runs to 15 residues. Germline V gene sequence: CDR1 LGHDT, CDR2 YNNKEL (reference sequence). Between the trimmed V and J ends, which lost 0 bases and 5 bases, there was a span of 10 bases. CDR3 protein: CASSQELAATGELFF. The CDR3 nucleotides are TGTGCCAGCAGCCAAGAGTTGGCGGCTACCGGGGAGCTGTTTTTT.

V is TRBV3-1 (or the pseudogene TRBV3-2) and J is TRBJ2-2; D possibly corresponds to TRBD1 (6 bases). V was cut by 4 bases and J by 5 bases, with 14 bases left in between. The germline CDR1 and CDR2 sequences are LGHDT and YNNKEL (reference sequence). This CDR3 region has 15 residues. The CDR3 sequence is CASSRGNRVTGELFF. The CDR3 region has the DNA TGTGCCAGCAGCCGCGGAAACAGGGTAACCGGGGAGCTGTTTTTT.

The chain carries TRBV7-2 and TRBJ2-7, with TRBD2 matching 7 bases. The CDR3 contains 15 residues. From germline, CDR1 is SGHTA and CDR2 FQGNSA. The V and J ends lost 4 bases and 3 bases, in that order; junction bases with no gene match: 9. The CDR3 here is CASSSQAAGDYEQYF. As DNA, the CDR3 is TGTGCCAGCAGCTCCCAGGCGGCGGGGGACTACGAGCAGTACTTC.